These 6 T cell receptor beta chains were sequenced from one sample in a study of cytomegalovirus exposure and HLA in healthy donors. It was with 60 Vbeta and 13 Jbeta primers that the PCR ran. TCRdb's table, derived via immunoSEQ multiplex PCR, lists solely in-frame clones and lacks some. The table shows some 140,000 clones, with roughly 9% occurring only once. The specimen was PBMCs. These receptors were collected from a woman in her 40s in good health and CMV-seropositive.

The chain is built from TRBV9 and TRBJ2-2; D remains ambiguous. The CDR3 covers 13 residues. CDR1 is SGDLS and CDR2 is YYNGEE in the germline V gene. Trimming stripped 3 bases from V and 2 bases from J, with 5 bases between. Here the CDR3 reads CASSAQNTGELFF. The CDR3 DNA reads as TGTGCCAGCAGCGCCCAAAACACCGGGGAGCTGTTTTTT.

J is TRBJ1-2 and V is TRBV7-2; 8 positions match TRBD1. The junction had 7 bases not matched to a gene; V was cut back by 5 bases and J by 5 bases. The CDR3 extends over 14 amino acids. Looked up from germline, CDR1 is SGHTA and CDR2 is FQGNSA. The CDR3 DNA reads as TGTGCCAGCAGCCATGGACAGGGCAGTTATGGCTACACCTTC. Protein: CASSHGQGSYGYTF.

This clone was observed a handful of times. The chain links TRBV4-3 to TRBJ2-3, with D perhaps matching TRBD2 (5 bases). V was pared by 2 bases and J by 0 bases, with 9 bases between. The CDR3 consists of 15 residues. The V gene's germline CDR1 is LGHNA and CDR2 YSLEER. CDR3 coding DNA: TGCGCCAGCAGCCAAAGAGGGCTCAGCACAGATACGCAGTATTTT. Protein product: CASSQRGLSTDTQYF.

The sample holds a few counts of this clone. The chain employs TRBV10-1 and TRBJ2-5; 8 positions match TRBD1. Germline V gene data show CDR1 as WNHNN and CDR2 as SYGVQD (reference sequence). After removal of 11 bases from V and 1 base from J, the junction contained 3 bases not matched to a gene. The CDR3 spans 12 residues. The CDR3: CAVDRGQETQYF. The CDR3, as DNA: TGCGCCGTCGACAGGGGCCAAGAGACCCAGTACTTC.

The chain carries TRBV5-4 and TRBJ1-1; 10 positions agree with TRBD1. Trimming took 6 bases from V and 5 from J; bases not matched to a gene: 4. Germline assignment: CDR1 SGHNT and CDR2 YYREEE (reference sequence). CDR3 length equals 13 residues. DNA for the CDR3: TGTGCCAGCATCCGGGACAGGGGAACTGAAGCTTTCTTT. Encoded protein: CASIRDRGTEAFF.

This clone showed up just a few times. The chain is built from TRBV6-1 and TRBJ1-6, with TRBD1 matching 8 bases. Trimming cost V 4 bases and J 8 bases; bases outside gene matches: 7. The CDR3 totals 15 residues. In germline, CDR1 is MNHNS, CDR2 SASEGT. CDR3 DNA: TGTGCCAGCAGTGTACGGACAGGGCTTGATTCACCCCTCCACTTT. Protein product: CASSVRTGLDSPLHF.